One and the same sample provided the 6 T cell receptor beta chains below, sequenced in a study of blood T cell repertoires in COVID-19. Measured with immunoSEQ multiplex PCR; TCRdb has only the in-frame clones, and not every one. The sample contains approximately 250,000 clones, around 82% of which appear only once. What was sequenced was peripheral blood. These receptors all stem from a human donor in a cohort sampled during active COVID-19.

The chain combines TRBV3-1 (or the pseudogene TRBV3-2) with TRBJ2-1; TRBD2 aligns across 16 bases. The germline V gene has CDR1 LGHDT and CDR2 YNNKEL (reference sequence). The CDR3 totals 18 residues. Trimming cost V 3 bases and J 5 bases; bases outside gene matches: 7. The CDR3 DNA follows: TGTGCCAGCAGCCAGGGACTAGCGGGAGGGCCGAGCGACAATGAGCAGTTCTTC. Its translation is CASSQGLAGGPSDNEQFF.

The chain joins TRBV28 to TRBJ1-5, with a weak D call TRBD1 (5 bases). CDR1 MDHEN and CDR2 SYDVKM come from the germline V gene. V lost 3 bases and J 5 bases, leaving 11 bases between the germline ends. The CDR3 contains 14 residues. CDR3 protein: CASSFRAGYQPQHF. CDR3 bases: TGTGCCAGCAGTTTTCGGGCAGGGTATCAGCCCCAGCATTTT.

The rearrangement uses TRBV18 and TRBJ2-3; D is ambiguous. Germline loops: CDR1 KGHSH, CDR2 LQKENI. CDR3 size: 14 residues. V shed 2 bases and J shed 4 bases, with 10 bases lying between them. The CDR3 is CASSPTNGPDTQYF. The CDR3 bases are TGTGCCAGCTCACCAACAAATGGCCCAGATACGCAGTATTTT.

The chain has TRBV7-6 and TRBJ2-1; 16 nucleotides align to TRBD2. The V segment lost 3 bases and the J segment 7 bases; nucleotides outside the gene matches: 3. The germline V gene has CDR1 SGHVS and CDR2 FNYEAQ. This CDR3 comprises 16 residues. CDR3 residues: CASSFMGLAGGNEQFF. CDR3 coding DNA: TGTGCCAGCAGCTTCATGGGACTAGCGGGAGGGAATGAGCAGTTCTTC.

This clone was recorded once. This CDR3 is CASSVTSGGALHEQFF. The CDR3 DNA sequence: TGTGCCAGCAGTGTGACTAGCGGGGGGGCTTTACATGAGCAGTTCTTC. The V and J genes are TRBV2 and TRBJ2-1; TRBD2 matches at 14 bases. Germline CDR1 SNHLY, CDR2 FYNNEI. The CDR3 consists of 16 residues. Trimming took 4 bases from V and 8 from J; bases not matched to a gene: 7.

The V and J genes are TRBV5-8 and TRBJ1-2, with D possibly being TRBD1 (6 bases). The CDR3 sequence is 15 residues long. Trimming removed 0 bases from V and 2 bases from J, with 11 bases in between. From germline, CDR1 is SGHTS and CDR2 YDEGEE. The CDR3, as DNA: TGTGCCAGCAGCTTGGAGGGCCAGGGGAACTATGGCTACACCTTC. As protein: CASSLEGQGNYGYTF.